This T cell receptor beta chain is drawn from a study of cytomegalovirus exposure and HLA in healthy donors. Healthy individuals who donated bone marrow served as the donors. Study results and limitations: Further analysis was carried out later, and it showed several of the most significant clusters appearing linked to common viral pathogens. Owing to their indistinguishability, certain V segments, notably TRBV6-2 and TRBV6-3, were excluded. Reports described diagnosis of cytomegalovirus status by the classifier as highly specific and sensitive.

The PCR ran on 60 Vbeta and 13 Jbeta primers. Sequenced by immunoSEQ multiplex PCR; TCRdb stores in-frame clones only, minus some. There are about 98,000 clones in the sample; around 80% occur only once, and approximately 1.4% lies in the top ten. Per the germline V gene, CDR1 is SGDLS and CDR2 is YYNGEE. The CDR3 runs to 13 residues. The V and J ends lost 4 bases and 4 bases, in that order; junction bases with no gene match: 3. A note on this clone: Its matching antigen is unknown.

The chain joins TRBV9 to TRBJ1-2; the match to TRBD1 covers 8 bases. Sequencing was carried out using PBMCs. The clonotype comes from a man aged 35-49 years in good health and CMV-seronegative. Written as DNA, the CDR3 is TGTGCCAGCAGCCCGGGACAGGCCTATGGCTACACCTTC. Translation gives CASSPGQAYGYTF. The whole variable domain, remainder taken from reference TRBV9 and TRBJ1-2, is DSGVTQTPKHLITATGQRVTLRCSPRSGDLSVYWYQQSLDQGLQFLIQYYNGEERAKGNILERFSAQQFPDLHSELNLSSLELGDSALYFCASSPGQAYGYTFGSGTRLTVV.